This section outlines one T cell receptor beta chain sequence together with its context. Its antigen is still unknown. The data derive from a study of cytomegalovirus exposure and HLA in healthy donors. Use of 60 Vbeta and 13 Jbeta primers characterized the PCR. Produced via immunoSEQ multiplex PCR; TCRdb's table is partial and in-frame only. Of around 110,000 clones detected, more than 60% appear once; the ten largest clones hold roughly 2.5%. Germline V lookup: CDR1 SGDLS, CDR2 YYNGEE. V was trimmed by 2 bases and J by 6 bases, leaving 11 bases between them. The CDR3 sequence is 13 residues long. Study-wide points: A later analysis reportedly identified an Asian-associated ancestry cluster as carrying fewer N-insertions than the approximately 730-donor mean.

Sequenced material: PBMCs. The sequence was obtained from a man in his forties or fifties in good health and CMV-seronegative. This sequence joins TRBV9 and TRBJ1-1; tentatively, D is TRBD1 (5 bases). This chain's CDR3 is CASSVGGTAEAFF. The DNA for the CDR3 is TGTGCCAGCAGCGTTGGGGGGACCGCTGAAGCTTTCTTT.